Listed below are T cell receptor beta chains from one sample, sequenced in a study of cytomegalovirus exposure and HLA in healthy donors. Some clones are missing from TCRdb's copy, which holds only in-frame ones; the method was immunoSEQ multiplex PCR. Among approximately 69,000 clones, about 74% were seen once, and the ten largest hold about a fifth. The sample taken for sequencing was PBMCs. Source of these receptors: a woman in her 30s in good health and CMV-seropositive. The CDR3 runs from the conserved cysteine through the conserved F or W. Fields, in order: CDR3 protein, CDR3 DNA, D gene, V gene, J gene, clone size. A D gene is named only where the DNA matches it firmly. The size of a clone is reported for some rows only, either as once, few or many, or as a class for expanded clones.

CDR3 protein: CSVGGVENSYEQYF
CDR3 DNA: TGCAGCGTCGGGGGGGTAGAAAATTCCTACGAGCAGTACTTC
D gene: TRBD2
V gene: TRBV29-1
J gene: TRBJ2-7
clone size: -

CDR3 protein: CASIRGLEQYF
CDR3 DNA: TGTGCCAGCATTAGGGGGCTTGAGCAGTACTTC
D gene: TRBD1
V gene: TRBV6-5
J gene: TRBJ2-7
clone size: -

CDR3 protein: CAWTVSSSDNEQFF
CDR3 DNA: TGTGCCTGGACCGTTTCATCCTCAGACAATGAGCAGTTCTTC
D gene: -
V gene: TRBV30
J gene: TRBJ2-1
clone size: once

CDR3 protein: CASSQGPGQGYEQFF
CDR3 DNA: TGCGCCAGCAGCCAAGGCCCGGGACAGGGGTATGAGCAGTTCTTC
D gene: TRBD1
V gene: TRBV4-1
J gene: TRBJ2-1
clone size: -

CDR3 protein: CASSFYRQEHYGYTF
CDR3 DNA: TGTGCCAGCAGTTTTTATAGGCAGGAACACTATGGCTACACCTTC
D gene: -
V gene: TRBV28
J gene: TRBJ1-2
clone size: -

CDR3 protein: CASSMGREKLFF
CDR3 DNA: TGTGCCAGCAGTATGGGGAGGGAAAAACTGTTTTTT
D gene: -
V gene: TRBV25-1
J gene: TRBJ1-4
clone size: -

CDR3 protein: CASSATGAQRGAFF
CDR3 DNA: TGTGCCAGCAGCGCGACAGGGGCGCAGAGGGGAGCTTTCTTT
D gene: TRBD1
V gene: TRBV9
J gene: TRBJ1-1
clone size: once

CDR3 protein: CASSQTRKGREETQYF
CDR3 DNA: TGTGCCAGCAGCCAAACACGAAAGGGGAGGGAAGAGACCCAGTACTTC
D gene: TRBD2
V gene: TRBV14
J gene: TRBJ2-5
clone size: -

CDR3 protein: CASSLNPAGNNEQFF
CDR3 DNA: TGTGCCAGCAGCTTAAATCCGGCGGGCAACAATGAGCAGTTCTTC
D gene: -
V gene: TRBV7-9
J gene: TRBJ2-1
clone size: -

CDR3 protein: CAWSRLAGAEDTQYF
CDR3 DNA: TGTGCCTGGAGTAGGTTAGCGGGAGCAGAAGATACGCAGTATTTT
D gene: TRBD2
V gene: TRBV30
J gene: TRBJ2-3
clone size: once

CDR3 protein: CASTPIPPGTGRSEQYF
CDR3 DNA: TGTGCCAGCACCCCTATCCCCCCCGGGACAGGGCGTTCCGAGCAGTACTTC
D gene: TRBD1
V gene: TRBV7-8
J gene: TRBJ2-7
clone size: -

CDR3 protein: CASSNGLNQETQYF
CDR3 DNA: TGTGCCAGCAGCAACGGACTTAACCAAGAGACCCAGTACTTC
D gene: -
V gene: TRBV21-1
J gene: TRBJ2-5
clone size: -

CDR3 protein: CATSDKRTASGNTIYF
CDR3 DNA: TGTGCCACCAGCGATAAAAGGACAGCCTCTGGAAACACCATATATTTT
D gene: -
V gene: TRBV15
J gene: TRBJ1-3
clone size: -

CDR3 protein: CASSYDKLAGYNEQFF
CDR3 DNA: TGTGCCAGCAGTTACGATAAACTAGCGGGGTACAATGAGCAGTTCTTC
D gene: TRBD2
V gene: TRBV6-5
J gene: TRBJ2-1
clone size: -

CDR3 protein: CASSQDRQGGTEAFF
CDR3 DNA: TGCGCCAGCAGCCAAGATCGGCAGGGAGGAACTGAAGCTTTCTTT
D gene: -
V gene: TRBV4-3
J gene: TRBJ1-1
clone size: -

CDR3 protein: CAWSVLIAGGLRETQYF
CDR3 DNA: TGTGCCTGGAGTGTATTAATAGCGGGAGGGCTGCGAGAGACCCAGTACTTC
D gene: TRBD2
V gene: TRBV30
J gene: TRBJ2-5
clone size: -

CDR3 protein: CASSLGLAGLQETQYF
CDR3 DNA: TGTGCCAGCAGCCTGGGACTAGCGGGTCTTCAAGAGACCCAGTACTTC
D gene: TRBD2
V gene: TRBV7-8
J gene: TRBJ2-5
clone size: -

CDR3 protein: CASSETSGRLAEQFF
CDR3 DNA: TGCGCCAGCAGTGAGACTAGCGGGAGGCTCGCCGAGCAGTTCTTC
D gene: TRBD2
V gene: TRBV10-1
J gene: TRBJ2-1
clone size: -

CDR3 protein: CASSSHGQGASGYTF
CDR3 DNA: TGTGCCAGCAGCTCCCACGGACAGGGGGCGTCTGGCTACACCTTC
D gene: TRBD1
V gene: TRBV7-2
J gene: TRBJ1-2
clone size: -

CDR3 protein: CASSFELGEQYF
CDR3 DNA: TGTGCCAGCAGCTTCGAACTCGGCGAGCAGTACTTC
D gene: -
V gene: TRBV5-6
J gene: TRBJ2-7
clone size: -

CDR3 protein: CASSLSRSGTGTIEQYF
CDR3 DNA: TGTGCCAGCAGCTTATCTAGATCCGGGACAGGCACGATCGAGCAGTACTTC
D gene: TRBD1
V gene: TRBV7-9
J gene: TRBJ2-7
clone size: -

CDR3 protein: CASRDSLSYEQYF
CDR3 DNA: TGTGCCTCTAGGGACAGCCTCTCCTACGAGCAGTACTTC
D gene: TRBD1
V gene: TRBV7-9
J gene: TRBJ2-7
clone size: -

CDR3 protein: CASSLGTSAIYGYTF
CDR3 DNA: TGTGCCAGCAGTTTAGGGACTTCTGCGATCTATGGCTACACCTTC
D gene: -
V gene: TRBV28
J gene: TRBJ1-2
clone size: -

CDR3 protein: CAIKGGGPLGNYGYTF
CDR3 DNA: TGTGCCATCAAAGGGGGAGGGCCGTTGGGTAACTATGGCTACACCTTC
D gene: -
V gene: TRBV10-3
J gene: TRBJ1-2
clone size: -

CDR3 protein: CASSLAVNYGYTF
CDR3 DNA: TGTGCCAGCAGCTTAGCAGTGAACTATGGCTACACCTTC
D gene: -
V gene: TRBV11-3
J gene: TRBJ1-2
clone size: -

CDR3 protein: CASSDTKGPNEKLFF
CDR3 DNA: TGTGCCAGCAGTGATACGAAGGGGCCGAATGAAAAACTGTTTTTT
D gene: -
V gene: TRBV25-1
J gene: TRBJ1-4
clone size: -

CDR3 protein: CASSPEGLSYEQYF
CDR3 DNA: TGTGCCAGCAGCCCCGAGGGACTCTCCTACGAGCAGTACTTC
D gene: -
V gene: TRBV9
J gene: TRBJ2-7
clone size: -

CDR3 protein: CASSLLAGGTEQYF
CDR3 DNA: TGTGCCAGCAGCTTATTAGCGGGAGGAACCGAGCAGTACTTC
D gene: TRBD2
V gene: TRBV11-2
J gene: TRBJ2-7
clone size: -

CDR3 protein: CASSLESSRSYGYTF
CDR3 DNA: TGTGCCAGCAGCTTAGAATCTTCCCGGAGCTATGGCTACACCTTC
D gene: -
V gene: TRBV7-2
J gene: TRBJ1-2
clone size: -

CDR3 protein: CASSDGQMRNQPQHF
CDR3 DNA: TGTGCCAGCTCAGACGGACAGATGAGAAATCAGCCCCAGCATTTT
D gene: -
V gene: TRBV18
J gene: TRBJ1-5
clone size: once

CDR3 protein: CASSHDIAKNIQYF
CDR3 DNA: TGTGCCAGCAGCCACGACATAGCCAAAAACATTCAGTACTTC
D gene: -
V gene: TRBV7-9
J gene: TRBJ2-4
clone size: -

CDR3 protein: CASSLEGVTQYF
CDR3 DNA: TGTGCCAGCAGCTTAGAAGGAGTTACCCAGTACTTC
D gene: -
V gene: TRBV7-2
J gene: TRBJ2-5
clone size: -

CDR3 protein: CASSDGDSWNEQFF
CDR3 DNA: TGCGCCAGCAGTGATGGGGACAGTTGGAATGAGCAGTTCTTC
D gene: TRBD1
V gene: TRBV10-1
J gene: TRBJ2-1
clone size: -

CDR3 protein: CAWSVKDRGRNEQFF
CDR3 DNA: TGTGCCTGGAGTGTGAAGGACAGGGGAAGGAATGAGCAGTTCTTC
D gene: TRBD1
V gene: TRBV30
J gene: TRBJ2-1
clone size: -

CDR3 protein: CAWTGIGPEAFF
CDR3 DNA: TGTGCCTGGACAGGGATTGGTCCTGAAGCTTTCTTT
D gene: -
V gene: TRBV30
J gene: TRBJ1-1
clone size: once

CDR3 protein: CASSVALAGGHLQFF
CDR3 DNA: TGTGCCAGCAGCGTAGCCCTAGCGGGCGGACACTTGCAGTTCTTC
D gene: TRBD2
V gene: TRBV9
J gene: TRBJ2-1
clone size: -

CDR3 protein: CASGAGTGLEAFF
CDR3 DNA: TGTGCTAGTGGGGCCGGGACAGGCCTTGAAGCTTTCTTT
D gene: TRBD1
V gene: TRBV12-5
J gene: TRBJ1-1
clone size: -

CDR3 protein: CASTQGTVPYEQYF
CDR3 DNA: TGTGCCAGCACCCAGGGGACAGTACCCTACGAGCAGTACTTC
D gene: TRBD1
V gene: TRBV6-5
J gene: TRBJ2-7
clone size: -

CDR3 protein: CASSSGPGTDTQYF
CDR3 DNA: TGTGCCAGCAGCTCAGGCCCGGGGACAGATACGCAGTATTTT
D gene: -
V gene: TRBV9
J gene: TRBJ2-3
clone size: -

CDR3 protein: CASSVRPGSTEAFF
CDR3 DNA: TGTGCCAGCAGTGTTCGACCGGGGAGCACTGAAGCTTTCTTT
D gene: -
V gene: TRBV6-1
J gene: TRBJ1-1
clone size: -